This T cell receptor beta chain was sequenced for a study of T cells in Graves' hyperthyroidism and ophthalmopathy. The investigators amplified TCR beta CDR3 regions from RNA transcripts. TCR CDR3 regions were first amplified by RT-PCR with HTBI primers. MiXCR, applied by TCRdb to the multiplex PCR reads, yields one record per CDR3 protein. The data hold nearly 750,000 distinct CDR3 sequences, with about a third observed a single time. This CDR3 comprises 13 residues. V was trimmed by 5 bases and J by 5 bases, leaving 12 bases between them. Germline V CDR1 and CDR2: SEHNR, FQNEAQ (reference sequence).

What was sequenced was blood. This chain links TRBV7-9 with TRBJ2-5; D is unclear. The TCR comes from a middle-aged woman with Graves' hyperthyroidism. CDR3 loop: CASSQYSTETQYF. The DNA for the CDR3 is TGTGCCAGCAGCCAATACAGTACGGAGACCCAGTACTTC. Full variable domain (remainder filled in from reference TRBV7-9 and TRBJ2-5): DTGVSQNPRHKITKRGQNVTFRCDPISEHNRLYWYRQTLGQGPEFLTYFQNEAQLEKSRLLSDRFSAERPKGSFSTLEIQRTEQGDSAMYLCASSQYSTETQYFGPGTRLLVL.